Below, 17 T cell receptor beta chains from the same sample are listed, as sequenced in a study of cytomegalovirus exposure and HLA in healthy donors. PCR primers comprised 60 Vbeta and 13 Jbeta primers. The data were produced by immunoSEQ multiplex PCR, yet TCRdb's version contains in-frame clones alone and is incomplete. The sample has 100,000 to 150,000 clones; roughly 79% are singletons. Sequenced sample: PBMCs. The receptors shown here come from a woman aged 40 to 50 in good health and CMV-seronegative.

V gene TRBV4-3 combines with J gene TRBJ1-4; 7 nucleotides agree with TRBD1. V shed 3 bases and J 0 bases; nucleotides not matched to a gene: 4. The germline gives CDR1 LGHNA, CDR2 YSLEER. The CDR3 has 16 amino acids. The CDR3 loop is CASSQGQFATNEKLFF. The CDR3 DNA reads TGCGCCAGCAGCCAGGGACAGTTTGCAACTAATGAAAAACTGTTTTTT.

The V gene is TRBV5-1, the J gene TRBJ2-3; maybe TRBD1 (6 bases). The CDR3 spans 15 residues. V lost 3 bases and J lost 2, with 13 bases in between. Looked up from germline, CDR1 is SGHRS and CDR2 is YFSETQ. CDR3 amino acids: CASSSGDRNTDTQYF. CDR3 in DNA: TGCGCCAGCAGCTCCGGTGACAGGAACACAGATACGCAGTATTTT.

The genes are TRBV5-5 and TRBJ1-2, with D possibly TRBD1 on 5 matching bases. The V gene's germline CDR1 is SGHKS and CDR2 YYEKEE (reference sequence). Trimming took 1 base from V and 4 from J, leaving 11 bases between them. The CDR3 has 14 amino acids. The CDR3 sequence: CASSLTGEVYGYTF. CDR3 coding DNA: TGTGCCAGCAGCTTGACGGGGGAGGTCTATGGCTACACCTTC.

The chain employs TRBV6-5 and TRBJ2-1; 8 bases are shared with TRBD1. V shed 2 bases, J shed 7 bases, and the junction held 7 bases outside the gene matches. The CDR3 totals 15 residues. Germline assignment: CDR1 MNHEY and CDR2 SVGAGI. CDR3 DNA: TGTGCCAGCAGTTACCAGGGGGCAGTTTTGAATGAGCAGTTCTTC. It translates to CASSYQGAVLNEQFF.

This clone was counted once. J is TRBJ2-2 and V is TRBV5-4, with TRBD2 identical over 11 bases. V was pared by 5 bases and J by 4 bases, with 7 bases of the junction left unmatched. Per the germline V gene, CDR1 is SGHNT and CDR2 is YYREEE (reference sequence). The CDR3 is 16 amino acids. CDR3 sequence reads: CASRVSGGAFTGELFF. The CDR3 DNA reads TGTGCCAGCAGAGTTAGCGGGGGGGCTTTCACCGGGGAGCTGTTTTTT. Full variable domain (remainder filled in from reference TRBV5-4 and TRBJ2-2): ETGVTQSPTHLIKTRGQQVTLRCSSQSGHNTVSWYQQALGQGPQFIFQYYREEENGRGNFPPRFSGLQFPNYSSELNVNALELDDSALYLCASRVSGGAFTGELFFGEGSRLTVL.

V gene TRBV5-4 combines with J gene TRBJ1-5; 9 bases agree with TRBD1. The germline V gene encodes CDR1 SGHNT and CDR2 YYREEE (reference sequence). The CDR3 is 14 amino acids. V shed 4 bases and J 2 bases; nucleotides not matched to a gene: 1. This chain's CDR3 is CASSRDRGNQPQHF. For the CDR3, the DNA is TGTGCCAGCAGCCGGGACAGGGGCAATCAGCCCCAGCATTTT.

The genes are TRBV6-5 and TRBJ2-7; D gene unclear. Trimming took off 0 bases at V and 6 bases at J, with 6 bases between the two ends. In germline, CDR1 is MNHEY, CDR2 SVGAGI. CDR3 length: 12 amino acids. CDR3: CASSYSRGEQYF. As DNA, the CDR3 is TGTGCCAGCAGTTACTCCCGAGGCGAGCAGTACTTC.

The rearrangement joins TRBV5-6 to TRBJ1-5, with D possibly being TRBD1 (5 bases). Trimming removed 1 base at V and 2 bases at J, with 13 bases between. Germline assignment: CDR1 SGHDT and CDR2 YYEEEE. There are 16 residues in the CDR3. The CDR3 here is CASSLWSGPGNQPQHF. The CDR3 DNA reads as TGTGCCAGCAGCTTGTGGTCAGGGCCGGGCAATCAGCCCCAGCATTTT. Supplemented by reference TRBV5-6 and TRBJ1-5, the full variable domain reads DAGVTQSPTHLIKTRGQQVTLRCSPKSGHDTVSWYQQALGQGPQFIFQYYEEEERQRGNFPDRFSGHQFPNYSSELNVNALLLGDSALYLCASSLWSGPGNQPQHFGDGTRLSIL.

The chain links TRBV27 to TRBJ1-2; possible D gene TRBD1, 5 bases. Germline CDR1 and CDR2: MNHEY and SMNVEV (reference sequence). Trimming cost V 7 bases and J 4 bases, with 28 bases left between them. This CDR3 is 18 amino acids long. CDR3 sequence reads: CASTLSWPSRPTVYGYTF. Written as DNA, the CDR3 is TGTGCCAGCACCCTCTCGTGGCCCAGCCGACCGACAGTCTATGGCTACACCTTC.

This clone was detected only once. This chain joins TRBV5-1 and TRBJ2-2, with 9 bases identical to TRBD1. Germline assignment: CDR1 SGHRS and CDR2 YFSETQ. The J segment lost 3 bases and the V segment lost 2 bases, leaving 11 bases of the junction unmatched. The CDR3 has 18 amino acids. In nucleotides, the CDR3 is TGCGCCAGCAGCTTCGACCTCGACAGGGGGGTTTACACCGGGGAGCTGTTTTTT. Its protein is CASSFDLDRGVYTGELFF.

The chain uses TRBV6-5 and TRBJ1-2; 9 nucleotides align to TRBD1. There are 14 residues in the CDR3. The germline V gene has CDR1 MNHEY and CDR2 SVGAGI. J lost 5 bases, V lost 5 bases, and 6 bases had no gene match. The CDR3 sequence: CASSPGQGDYGYTF. The CDR3 nucleotides are TGTGCCAGCAGTCCGGGACAGGGCGATTATGGCTACACCTTC.

V gene TRBV6-1 combines with J gene TRBJ1-2; D uncertain. The CDR3 is 14 residues long. Germline CDR1 MNHNS, CDR2 SASEGT. The V end lost 6 bases, the J end lost 4 bases, and 15 bases lay between the germline ends. The CDR3 sequence is CASRHRTLTYGYTF. CDR3 sequence (DNA): TGTGCCAGCAGGCATCGGACTTTAACCTATGGCTACACCTTC.

V gene TRBV6-1 combines with J gene TRBJ1-5; a possible D gene is TRBD1 (5 bases). V lost 6 bases to trimming and J lost 4 bases, with 10 bases between them. This CDR3 is 13 amino acids long. In germline, CDR1 is MNHNS, CDR2 SASEGT. As DNA, the CDR3 is TGTGCCAGCAGCGGGACTCAGAATCAGCCCCAGCATTTT. This sequence encodes CASSGTQNQPQHF.

V and J are TRBV6-5 and TRBJ2-3; 7 bases are a match to TRBD2. This CDR3 spans 16 amino acids. Germline CDR1 is MNHEY and CDR2 is SVGAGI. Trimming cost V 2 bases and J 0 bases; bases outside gene matches: 5. In DNA form, the CDR3 reads TGTGCCAGCAGTTACCTCCCGGGGGGAAGCACAGATACGCAGTATTTT. It specifies CASSYLPGGSTDTQYF.

The CDR3 DNA follows: TGTGCCACCGGGACTTTGAACACTGAAGCTTTCTTT. It encodes CATGTLNTEAFF. The chain recombines TRBV6-5 with TRBJ1-1; a weak D match, TRBD1 (5 bases). There are 12 residues in the CDR3. Per germline, CDR1 MNHEY and CDR2 SVGAGI. V shed 10 bases and J shed 0 bases, with 9 bases lying between them.

The chain recombines TRBV6-1 with TRBJ2-7, with D perhaps matching TRBD2 (6 bases). Germline V CDR1 and CDR2: MNHNS, SASEGT. The CDR3 has 15 residues. V shed 5 bases and J shed 6 bases, with 20 bases lying between them. Written as DNA, the CDR3 is TGTGCCAGCAGTCCCGCTCGGGGGAAGGGAGGCGAGCAGTACTTC. Translating it yields CASSPARGKGGEQYF.

The chain has TRBV29-1 and TRBJ2-2, with D maybe TRBD1 (6 bases). The V gene's germline CDR1 is SQVTM and CDR2 ANQGSEA. V was shortened by 5 bases and J by 5 bases, with 18 bases between the two germline ends. The CDR3 runs to 15 residues. CDR3 DNA sequence: TGCAGCGTTCCCAGGGGCCCCGGTAGGACCGGGGAGCTGTTTTTT. This sequence encodes CSVPRGPGRTGELFF.